The 32 T cell receptor beta chains in this list originate from one sample, sequenced in a study of OX40 agonist ivuxolimab in advanced cancers. The repertoire was sequenced with immunoSEQ multiplex PCR; TCRdb's copy has only in-frame clones and lacks some. The sample holds roughly 92,000 clones; 90% are singletons and the top ten take roughly 0.15%. The sample was CD4+ or CD8+ T cells sorted from blood, taken in a trial of the OX40 agonist ivuxolimab. These receptors were collected from an adult with an advanced solid tumor such as melanoma, head and neck, liver or kidney cancer.

This chain joins TRBV30 and TRBJ1-1; D is unresolved. Between the trimmed V and J ends, which lost 4 bases and 11 bases, there was a span of 11 bases. Germline CDR1 reads GTSNPN; CDR2 reads SVGIG (reference sequence). CDR3 size: 10 residues. CDR3: CAWTNGRAFF. In nucleotides, the CDR3 is TGTGCCTGGACTAACGGGAGGGCTTTCTTT.

The genes are TRBV5-1 and TRBJ2-5, with TRBD2 matching 13 bases. The junction had 7 bases not matched to a gene; V was cut back by 3 bases and J by 5 bases. The CDR3 covers 16 residues. Germline lookup yields CDR1 SGHRS and CDR2 YFSETQ. The CDR3 coding sequence is TGCGCCAGCAGCTCACGGACTAGCGGGAGTGGGGAGACCCAGTACTTC. This translates into CASSSRTSGSGETQYF.

The rearrangement links TRBV25-1 to TRBJ1-6; TRBD1 is a possible D gene (5 bases). Per germline, CDR1 MGHDK and CDR2 SYGVNS. The CDR3 has 14 residues. Trimming shortened V by 4 bases and J by 10 bases, and 14 bases separated the two germline ends. CDR3 residues: CASSALGDYSPLHF. Here the CDR3 DNA reads TGTGCCAGCAGTGCGTTGGGGGATTACTCACCCCTCCACTTT.

V is TRBV7-6 and J is TRBJ1-1, with D possibly TRBD1 on 6 matching bases. The CDR3 length is 13 residues. Germline CDR1 is SGHVS and CDR2 is FNYEAQ. Deletions cut 4 bases from V and 8 bases from J, with 14 bases between. CDR3 protein: CASSSLTGTEAFF. CDR3 DNA: TGTGCCAGCAGCTCACTCACCGGGACAGAAGCTTTCTTT.

The chain links TRBV7-3 to TRBJ2-1; the D gene is possibly TRBD2 (5 bases). Germline CDR1 and CDR2: SGHTA and FQGTGA. Trimming took off 4 bases at V and 0 bases at J, with 13 bases between the two ends. This CDR3 spans 16 amino acids. This CDR3 is CASSSTRVGSYNEQFF. The CDR3 DNA reads as TGTGCCAGCAGCTCGACGAGGGTAGGCTCCTACAATGAGCAGTTCTTC.

The rearrangement joins TRBV5-4 to TRBJ2-1, with D perhaps matching TRBD1 (5 bases). CDR1 and CDR2 (germline): SGHNT, YYREEE (reference sequence). Trimming cost V 0 bases and J 0 bases, with 13 bases left between them. The CDR3 runs to 17 residues. CDR3 in DNA: TGTGCCAGCAGCTTGGCCCGTGACAGTTACTCCTACAATGAGCAGTTCTTC. It translates to CASSLARDSYSYNEQFF. Using reference TRBV5-4 and TRBJ2-1 for the parts outside the CDR3, the full variable domain is ETGVTQSPTHLIKTRGQQVTLRCSSQSGHNTVSWYQQALGQGPQFIFQYYREEENGRGNFPPRFSGLQFPNYSSELNVNALELDDSALYLCASSLARDSYSYNEQFFGPGTRLTVL.

This chain joins TRBV2 and TRBJ2-1, with 8 bases fitting TRBD1. V lost 3 bases to trimming and J lost 9 bases; unmatched junction nucleotides: 19. Per germline, CDR1 SNHLY and CDR2 FYNNEI. The CDR3 is made up of 18 amino acids. The CDR3 DNA reads as TGTGCCAGCAGTGAGCTAGCAGGGGGCCCTTTCGGGGTGGGTGAGCAGTTCTTC. Translated: CASSELAGGPFGVGEQFF.

V is TRBV6-5 and J is TRBJ2-2; 11 bases line up with TRBD1. Germline-derived CDR1 and CDR2 are MNHEY and SVGAGI. The CDR3 runs to 16 residues. With 2 bases clipped from V and 7 bases from J, the junction kept 6 bases outside the gene matches. The CDR3 bases are TGTGCCAGCAGTTACCCCGGGACAGGGGGTGTCGGGGAGCTGTTTTTT. As protein: CASSYPGTGGVGELFF.

V is TRBV19 and J is TRBJ2-1; 11 bases fit TRBD2. Looked up from germline, CDR1 is LNHDA and CDR2 is SQIVND (reference sequence). The V segment lost 5 bases and the J segment 9 bases; nucleotides outside the gene matches: 3. The CDR3 runs to 13 residues. CDR3 loop: CASSSLAGGEQFF. CDR3 bases: TGTGCCAGTAGTTCTCTAGCGGGAGGTGAGCAGTTCTTC.

This clone was counted a single time. The rearrangement joins TRBV15 to TRBJ1-1; D might be TRBD1 (5 bases). Per the germline V gene, CDR1 is LNHNV and CDR2 is YYDKDF (reference sequence). The CDR3 covers 16 residues. Trimming cost V 1 base and J 0 bases, with 12 bases left between them. CDR3 loop: CATSRGSGGLNTEAFF. CDR3 nucleotides: TGTGCCACCAGCAGAGGGTCGGGGGGTTTGAACACTGAAGCTTTCTTT.

The rearrangement uses TRBV20-1 and TRBJ2-7; D ambiguous. The length of the CDR3 is 11 residues. Germline V CDR1 and CDR2: DFQATT, SNEGSKA (reference sequence). The V end was cut by 4 bases, the J end by 2 bases, with 6 bases between. Here the CDR3 reads CSAIEPYEQYF. Written as DNA, the CDR3 is TGCAGTGCTATTGAACCCTACGAGCAGTACTTC.

The chain is built from TRBV10-2 and TRBJ1-2; maybe TRBD1 (6 bases). The CDR3 consists of 15 residues. V was pared by 2 bases and J by 4 bases, with 14 bases between. Germline loops: CDR1 WSHSY, CDR2 SAAADI. DNA for the CDR3: TGCGCCAGCAGTGAGCGGGGGTTAGGGGGCTATGGCTACACCTTC. Its translation is CASSERGLGGYGYTF.

The rearrangement uses TRBV5-4 and TRBJ1-2; unclear D gene. V was shortened by 3 bases and J by 2 bases, with 14 bases between the two germline ends. This CDR3 is built from 15 residues. Germline CDR1 reads SGHNT; CDR2 reads YYREEE (reference sequence). CDR3 in amino acids: CASSSREYGNYGYTF. CDR3 sequence (DNA): TGTGCCAGCAGCTCCCGGGAATATGGGAACTATGGCTACACCTTC.

The rearrangement links TRBV10-3 to TRBJ2-3; 9 bases are a match to TRBD2. This CDR3 spans 16 amino acids. The V and J ends lost 5 bases and 2 bases, in that order; junction bases with no gene match: 8. Germline V gene data show CDR1 as ENHRY and CDR2 as SYGVKD. The CDR3 is CAISHLAGTTTDTQYF. In nucleotides, the CDR3 is TGTGCCATCAGTCACCTAGCGGGGACTACCACAGATACGCAGTATTTT.

This sequence joins TRBV4-1 and TRBJ1-6; D possibly corresponds to TRBD1 (5 bases). The V and J ends lost 0 bases and 2 bases respectively, with 8 bases between them. The germline gives CDR1 MGHRA, CDR2 YSYEKL. This CDR3 is built from 16 residues. CDR3 loop: CASSQDRGPYNSPLHF. Written as DNA, the CDR3 is TGCGCCAGCAGCCAAGATAGGGGTCCCTATAATTCACCCCTCCACTTT.

The chain's CDR3 is CASSLRDSYGYTF. The CDR3 nucleotides are TGCGCCAGCAGCTTACGGGACAGCTATGGCTACACCTTC. The V gene is TRBV5-1, the J gene TRBJ1-2; 7 bases agree with TRBD1. Germline V gene sequence: CDR1 SGHRS, CDR2 YFSETQ. This CDR3 region has 13 residues. The V and J ends lost 2 bases and 4 bases, in that order; junction bases with no gene match: 2.

This chain links TRBV18 with TRBJ2-1; 7 positions match TRBD1. Germline CDR1 and CDR2: KGHSH and LQKENI. Trimming at V came to 1 base and at J to 4 bases, leaving 4 bases not matched to a gene. The CDR3 has 15 amino acids. The CDR3 here is CASSPQGAPYNEQFF. CDR3 DNA: TGTGCCAGCTCACCACAGGGGGCCCCATACAATGAGCAGTTCTTC.

V gene TRBV6-1 combines with J gene TRBJ2-7; D is uncertain. Germline V gives CDR1 MNHNS, CDR2 SASEGT. This CDR3 spans 14 amino acids. Trimming removed 0 bases at V and 3 bases at J, with 9 bases between. CDR3 nucleotides: TGTGCCAGCAGTGAAGCGGTCCCTAGCTACGAGCAGTACTTC. It encodes CASSEAVPSYEQYF.

This clone was picked up one time. Different DNA sequences within this sample yield the same CDR3. This sequence joins TRBV6-5 and TRBJ1-2; the D is unclear. CDR1 and CDR2 (germline): MNHEY, SVGAGI. The CDR3 runs to 13 residues. Trimming removed 4 bases from V and 5 bases from J, with 11 bases in between. CDR3 coding DNA: TGTGCCAGCAGTTCCAGGACGGGGTATGGCTACACCTTC. It translates to CASSSRTGYGYTF.

J is TRBJ2-2 and V is TRBV5-1, with TRBD1 identical over 7 bases. Germline V CDR1 and CDR2: SGHRS, YFSETQ. V lost 3 bases and J lost 0; bases outside the gene matches: 5. This CDR3 has 16 residues. CDR3 coding DNA: TGCGCCAGCAGCTCCTGGACAGGATCGAACACCGGGGAGCTGTTTTTT. Translation: CASSSWTGSNTGELFF.

The chain recombines TRBV30 with TRBJ1-1; D possibly corresponds to TRBD1 (6 bases). The V end was cut by 2 bases, the J end by 1 base, with 14 bases between. In germline, CDR1 is GTSNPN, CDR2 SVGIG (reference sequence). This CDR3 comprises 15 residues. The CDR3 region is CAWSFPPTGNTEAFF. As DNA, the CDR3 is TGTGCCTGGAGTTTTCCCCCGACAGGGAACACTGAAGCTTTCTTT. Full variable domain (outside the CDR3, taken from reference TRBV30 and TRBJ1-1): SQTIHQWPATLVQPVGSPLSLECTVEGTSNPNLYWYRQAAGRGLQLLFYSVGIGQISSEVPQNLSASRPQDRQFILSSKKLLLSDSGFYLCAWSFPPTGNTEAFFGQGTRLTVV.

The chain has TRBV10-1 and TRBJ1-1; D gene ambiguous. Between the trimmed V and J ends, which lost 9 bases and 0 bases, there was a span of 11 bases. This CDR3 is built from 13 residues. Germline assignment: CDR1 WNHNN and CDR2 SYGVQD (reference sequence). CDR3 bases: TGCGCCAGTCACGGTGATTTGAACACTGAAGCTTTCTTT. Translating it yields CASHGDLNTEAFF.

In its sample, this clone was seen once. The V call is TRBV6-1, the J call TRBJ1-3, with 8 bases fitting TRBD1. The V gene end was trimmed by 4 bases and the J gene end by 0 bases; junction bases not matched to a gene: 2. Germline V gene lookup returns CDR1 MNHNS and CDR2 SASEGT. The CDR3 is 15 residues long. The DNA of the CDR3 is TGTGCCAGCAGTGGGACAGGGAGCTCTGGAAACACCATATATTTT. Encoded protein: CASSGTGSSGNTIYF.

The chain carries TRBV7-8 and TRBJ2-1; TRBD2 might be the D (5 bases). This CDR3 contains 15 residues. Trimming cost V 6 bases and J 7 bases, with 19 bases left between them. Germline CDR1 is SGHVS and CDR2 is FQNEAQ. This chain's CDR3 is CASSQVAYGGNEQFF. CDR3 nucleotides: TGTGCCAGCAGTCAAGTAGCGTATGGCGGGAATGAGCAGTTCTTC.

The chain joins TRBV10-3 to TRBJ2-1; D might be TRBD2 (6 bases). V was pared by 1 base and J by 7 bases, with 11 bases between. This CDR3 spans 14 amino acids. Germline V CDR1 and CDR2: ENHRY, SYGVKD. This chain's CDR3 is CAISEFPGSNEQFF. CDR3 nucleotide sequence: TGTGCCATCAGTGAGTTCCCCGGGAGTAATGAGCAGTTCTTC.

The genes are TRBV6-5 and TRBJ2-7; D gene uncertain. V gave up 4 bases and J gave up 2 bases, with 6 bases separating them. CDR3 length: 12 residues. Germline CDR1 and CDR2: MNHEY and SVGAGI. CDR3 bases: TGTGCCAGCAGTTCCGGTACCTACGAGCAGTACTTC. This sequence encodes CASSSGTYEQYF.

This chain links TRBV7-9 with TRBJ2-3, with D possibly TRBD1 on 6 matching bases. The CDR3 runs to 13 residues. V lost 4 bases, J lost 6 bases, and 11 bases lay in between. Germline values: CDR1 SEHNR, CDR2 FQNEAQ (reference sequence). In nucleotides, the CDR3 is TGTGCCAGCAGCTCCGGAAGGGGGGATACGCAGTATTTT. Amino acids: CASSSGRGDTQYF.

The genes are TRBV19 and TRBJ2-1, with D possibly being TRBD2 (6 bases). The CDR3 length is 15 residues. From germline, CDR1 is LNHDA and CDR2 SQIVND (reference sequence). V was pared by 4 bases and J by 6 bases, with 16 bases between. In DNA form, the CDR3 reads TGTGCCAGTAGTACGTCCCTGCGGGGCTTCAATGAGCAGTTCTTC. It is translated as CASSTSLRGFNEQFF.

For the CDR3, the DNA is TGTGCCATCAGTGAGACCCCTCCAGGGTACGAGCAGTACTTC. This codes for CAISETPPGYEQYF. The chain couples TRBV10-3 to TRBJ2-7; maybe TRBD1 (5 bases). This CDR3 contains 14 residues. Trimming pared 2 bases from V and 4 bases from J, leaving 12 bases between. Germline assignment: CDR1 ENHRY and CDR2 SYGVKD.

This chain joins TRBV5-1 and TRBJ2-3, with D possibly TRBD2 on 5 matching bases. Trimming took off 4 bases at V and 0 bases at J, with 9 bases between the two ends. In germline, CDR1 is SGHRS, CDR2 YFSETQ. The CDR3 length is 14 residues. CDR3 in DNA: TGCGCCAGCAGCGCGGACTTAAGCACAGATACGCAGTATTTT. Translation gives CASSADLSTDTQYF.

The CDR3 nucleotides are TGTGCCAGCAGTGAAGTCGGCGAGCAGTACTTC. Amino acid sequence: CASSEVGEQYF. J is TRBJ2-7 and V is TRBV6-1; D remains unclear. The CDR3 has 11 residues. The germline V gene has CDR1 MNHNS and CDR2 SASEGT. The germline V and J ends were trimmed by 1 base and 6 bases, with 4 bases remaining between them.

The chain couples TRBV29-1 to TRBJ2-4, with 9 bases fitting TRBD1. Germline-derived CDR1 and CDR2 are SQVTM and ANQGSEA. The CDR3 length is 14 residues. Trimming at V came to 6 bases and at J to 6 bases, leaving 9 bases not matched to a gene. The CDR3 DNA is TGCAGCGTCCTAGGACAGGGGATGATAAACATTCAGTACTTC. Encoded protein: CSVLGQGMINIQYF.